The clone carrying this TCR beta chain turned up a few times. Its antigen is currently unknown. Authors' methods: Junction-only sequences produced by ImmunoSEQ had no quality scores, so filtering differed. Here immunoSEQ multiplex PCR was the method, and the copy in TCRdb shows in-frame clones only, minus some. Clone size and the V and J calls come from that table; the DNA yielded D and trimming. The sample has roughly 450,000 clones, 75% to 85% seen once. The CDR3 covers 13 residues. J gave up 4 bases and V 4 bases, and 3 bases lay outside the gene matches. Germline lookup yields CDR1 MDHEN and CDR2 SYDVKM. The data were obtained in a study of shared clonotypes between healthy human individuals. Findings and limits, study-wide: In this cohort, only blood was sampled, and tissue repertoires likely differ. The diversity represented, both genetic and in exposure history, was limited by few donors.

This receptor was taken from a woman aged 40 to 49 in good health. Some clones in this sample may be carry-over from other donors' samples. The chain has TRBV28 and TRBJ1-1; TRBD1 aligns across 7 bases. The sample comprised PBMCs. The CDR3 nucleotides are TGTGCCAGCAGTTCGCCAGGGGGCACTGAAGCTTTCTTT. This gives the protein CASSSPGGTEAFF. Looking up the rest from reference TRBV28 and TRBJ1-1 gives the full variable domain: DVKVTQSSRYLVKRTGEKVFLECVQDMDHENMFWYRQDPGLGLRLIYFSYDVKMKEKGDIPEGYSVSREKKERFSLILESASTNQTSMYLCASSSPGGTEAFFGQGTRLTVV.